These T cell receptor beta chains were read from a single sample in a study of beta chain features in type 1 diabetes. Method: immunoSEQ multiplex PCR; TCRdb's copy keeps in-frame clones and lacks some. There are under 450,000 clones in the sample; approximately 15% occur only once, and roughly 0.036% lies in the top ten. The sample consisted of naive CD4+ T cells from blood. Receptors originate from a man between 25 and 39 years old in good health. The CDR3 runs from the conserved cysteine through the conserved F or W. A D gene is named only where the DNA matches it firmly. Size is omitted from some rows. Given values are once, few, many or a class for expanded clones.

d_call j_call clone_size v_call cdr3_aa cdr3_nt
TRBD2 TRBJ2-5 few TRBV7-2 CASSLGLLAGTSETQYF TGTGCCAGCAGCTTAGGTTTGCTAGCGGGGACGTCAGAGACCCAGTACTTC
NA TRBJ1-1 NA TRBV4-3 CASSHGHSRTEAFF TGCGCCAGCAGCCACGGACACTCTCGCACTGAAGCTTTCTTT
NA TRBJ2-3 NA TRBV19 CASMGDTQYF TGTGCCAGTATGGGGGATACGCAGTATTTT
NA TRBJ2-3 few TRBV7-2 CASSRVGDTQYF TGTGCCAGCAGCCGTGTTGGAGATACGCAGTATTTT
TRBD2 TRBJ2-5 NA TRBV9 CASTPGLAGGNQETQYF TGTGCCAGCACCCCGGGACTAGCGGGGGGCAACCAAGAGACCCAGTACTTC
TRBD2 TRBJ2-1 NA TRBV4-3 CASSPAGAWGEQFF TGCGCCAGCAGCCCAGCGGGGGCCTGGGGTGAGCAGTTCTTC
TRBD1 TRBJ2-5 NA TRBV27 CASRRQGAKETQYF TGTGCCAGCAGGAGACAGGGCGCGAAAGAGACCCAGTACTTC
NA TRBJ2-1 many TRBV28 CASGRGNNEQFF TGTGCCAGCGGACGAGGAAATAATGAGCAGTTCTTC
TRBD1 TRBJ2-3 once TRBV7-2 CASSLAGGAQYF TGTGCCAGCAGCTTAGCAGGGGGCGCGCAGTATTTT
TRBD1 TRBJ2-5 NA TRBV7-2 CASSWGQTNVETQYF TGTGCCAGCAGCTGGGGACAGACCAACGTGGAGACCCAGTACTTC
TRBD2 TRBJ2-1 NA TRBV6-5 CASRTIGGNGNEQFF TGTGCCAGCAGGACCATCGGGGGGAACGGCAATGAGCAGTTCTTC
NA TRBJ2-1 NA TRBV4-3 CASSQDKGGLRNEQFF TGCGCCAGCAGCCAAGACAAAGGGGGGCTGAGGAATGAGCAGTTCTTC
NA TRBJ2-5 NA TRBV5-1 CASSRNGGQETQYF TGCGCCAGCAGCAGGAATGGGGGCCAAGAGACCCAGTACTTC
TRBD1 TRBJ1-5 NA TRBV7-9 CASSSSEWDSDQPQHF TGTGCCAGCAGCTCGTCAGAGTGGGACAGCGATCAGCCCCAGCATTTT
NA TRBJ2-3 few TRBV7-9 CASSLGTFSRDTQYF TGTGCCAGCAGCTTAGGGACATTCAGCAGAGATACGCAGTATTTT
NA TRBJ2-5 few TRBV29-1 CSVERGIETQYF TGCAGCGTTGAAAGAGGGATTGAGACCCAGTACTTC
NA TRBJ2-1 few TRBV5-1 CASSLIGFPLAGSYNEQFF TGCGCCAGCAGCTTGATCGGGTTCCCCCTGGCTGGCTCCTACAATGAGCAGTTCTTC
NA TRBJ2-5 few TRBV28 CASTTPGGRVETQYF TGTGCCAGCACCACCCCCGGGGGCAGAGTCGAGACCCAGTACTTC
TRBD1 TRBJ1-1 NA TRBV23-1 CASSHPGQGWTEAFF TGCGCCAGCAGTCATCCGGGACAGGGGTGGACTGAAGCTTTCTTT
TRBD1 TRBJ2-6 few TRBV2 CASSVDRDSGANVLTF TGTGCCAGCAGTGTCGACAGGGATAGTGGGGCCAACGTCCTGACTTTC
NA TRBJ2-3 NA TRBV5-1 CASSLDRSTDTQYF TGCGCCAGCAGCTTGGACAGAAGCACAGATACGCAGTATTTT
NA TRBJ2-3 NA TRBV30 CAWKVAESTDTQYF TGTGCCTGGAAGGTAGCGGAAAGCACAGATACGCAGTATTTT
NA TRBJ1-4 NA TRBV2 CATGVREEKLFF TGTGCCACCGGCGTTCGGGAAGAAAAACTGTTTTTT
NA TRBJ2-5 NA TRBV5-4 CASSVTGTGTQYF TGTGCCAGCAGCGTCACGGGGACGGGGACCCAGTACTTC